Shown below are 26 T cell receptor beta chains from a single sample sequenced in a study of T cells in Graves' hyperthyroidism and ophthalmopathy. TCR beta CDR3 sequences were amplified from RNA transcripts. A set of HTBI primers served as the primers for a first-round RT-PCR of the TCR CDR3. One entry per CDR3 protein results from TCRdb running MiXCR on the multiplex PCR reads. The sample lists fewer than 800,000 distinct CDR3 sequences; about a sixth were seen once. Sequencing was performed on blood. Every receptor here comes from a man between 18 and 29 years old with Graves' hyperthyroidism.

This chain uses TRBV2 with TRBJ1-1; D possibly corresponds to TRBD1 (6 bases). The CDR3 extends over 14 amino acids. V was trimmed by 9 bases and J by 5 bases, leaving 19 bases between them. The germline V gene encodes CDR1 SNHLY and CDR2 FYNNEI. The CDR3 DNA reads TGTGCCAGTCGGCGAACAGGGTCGGGAACTGAAGCTTTCTTT. Its translation: CASRRTGSGTEAFF.

This clonotype was seen a few times. The chain is built from TRBV4-3 and TRBJ2-3, with 7 bases fitting TRBD2. This CDR3 contains 14 residues. Looked up from germline, CDR1 is LGHNA and CDR2 is YSLEER. Trimming removed 2 bases from V and 3 bases from J; junction bases left unmatched: 2. The CDR3 region is CASSQSGGTDTQYF. CDR3 in DNA: TGCGCCAGCAGCCAATCGGGGGGAACAGATACGCAGTATTTT.

Remarks on this clonotype: A read error may explain this, as a much larger clone is one base away. This sequence joins TRBV28 and TRBJ2-5; 10 bases are shared with TRBD2. The germline V gene encodes CDR1 MDHEN and CDR2 SYDVKM. Unmatched junction bases numbered 4, after V lost 3 bases and J lost 0 bases. The CDR3 length is 16 residues. The CDR3: CASSFRTSGDQETQYF. CDR3 bases: TGTGCCAGCAGTTTCCGGACTAGCGGCGACCAAGAGACCCAGTACTTC.

The rearrangement joins TRBV20-1 to TRBJ1-5; D remains ambiguous. V shed 0 bases and J shed 9 bases, with 18 bases lying between them. Germline-derived CDR1 and CDR2 are DFQATT and SNEGSKA (reference sequence). CDR3 length equals 15 residues. The CDR3 DNA reads as TGCAGTGCTAGAGATCTCCGGGCGCTCCGTGGGCCCCAGCATTTT. Protein sequence: CSARDLRALRGPQHF.

This clonotype was seen repeatedly, ten times or more. The genes are TRBV12-3 or TRBV12-4 and TRBJ2-7, with D possibly TRBD1 on 5 matching bases. The CDR3 has 13 residues. Trimming took off 4 bases at V and 3 bases at J, with 10 bases between the two ends. CDR3 DNA sequence: TGTGCCAGCAGTTCCTACGACAGCTACGAGCAGTACTTC. It is translated as CASSSYDSYEQYF.

The sample holds a few counts of this clonotype. The junction shows a germline mismatch at one end, possibly a read error. The chain employs TRBV28 and TRBJ1-1; D ambiguous. The CDR3 loop spans 14 amino acids. CDR1 is MDHEN, CDR2 SYDVKM, per germline. The DNA of the CDR3 is TGTGCCAGCAGGCGGTGGCCAGCCAACACTGGAGCTTTCTTT. Its translation is CASRRWPANTGAFF.

In regard to this clonotype: A read error is the likely source, as a far larger clone sits one nucleotide away. CDR3 sequence reads: CASSLGSQETRYF. Written as DNA, the CDR3 is TGTGCCAGCAGTTTAGGCAGCCAAGAGACCCGGTACTTC. The chain carries TRBV28 and TRBJ2-5, with D hard to call. Germline values: CDR1 MDHEN, CDR2 SYDVKM. The CDR3 sequence is 13 residues long.

This clonotype turned up a few times. The chain combines TRBV6-1 with TRBJ1-5; unclear D gene. V dropped 10 bases and J dropped 2 bases, with 12 bases sitting between them. Germline V gene sequence: CDR1 MNHNS, CDR2 SASEGT. The CDR3 has 13 residues. The CDR3: CATSVGGNQPQHF. CDR3 coding DNA: TGTGCCACCTCGGTGGGAGGCAATCAGCCCCAGCATTTT.

On this clonotype itself: At one of its ends the junction is not consistent with the germline gene, which may arise from a read error. The J gene is TRBJ2-7, the V gene TRBV4-1, with D hard to call. Germline CDR1 and CDR2: MGHRA and YSYEKL. This CDR3 has 13 residues. The CDR3 DNA reads TGCGCCAGTAGCCAAGGTGGACCCTACGAGCAGTACTTC. It codes for CASSQGGPYEQYF.

To note about this clonotype: This may be a read error: a much more frequent sequence differs by one nucleotide. This sequence joins TRBV11-2 and TRBJ2-1; D call uncertain. TRBJ2-7 matches the DNA end more closely, so the J call is doubtful. The CDR3 contains 13 residues. CDR1 SGHAT and CDR2 FQNNGV come from the germline V gene. CDR3 in amino acids: CASSFSALNEQYF. Written as DNA, the CDR3 is TGTGCCAGCAGCTTTAGTGCTCTTAATGAGCAGTACTTC.

The J gene is TRBJ2-7, the V gene TRBV4-3, with a weak D call TRBD2 (6 bases). V was trimmed by 0 bases and J by 3 bases, leaving 9 bases between them. CDR3 size: 14 residues. Germline V gene lookup returns CDR1 LGHNA and CDR2 YSLEER. The CDR3 here is CASSQDRRGYEQYF. The CDR3, as DNA: TGCGCCAGCAGCCAAGATAGGCGGGGCTACGAGCAGTACTTC.

CDR3 coding DNA: TGTGCCAGCAGACCCCGACGGAGCTCAGCTAACTATGGCTACACCTTC. It codes for CASRPRRSSANYGYTF. This chain joins TRBV12-3 or TRBV12-4 and TRBJ1-2; D is uncertain. There are 16 residues in the CDR3. V was cut by 6 bases and J by 0 bases, with 17 bases left in between.

This clonotype was seen more than once but under ten times. The chain recombines TRBV6-1 with TRBJ1-2; 11 nucleotides match TRBD1. The V gene's germline CDR1 is MNHNS and CDR2 SASEGT. The V gene end was trimmed by 4 bases and the J gene end by 3 bases; junction bases not matched to a gene: 22. The CDR3 sequence is 21 residues long. As DNA, the CDR3 is TGTGCCAGCAGTGGACGCAAACTTACCGGGACAGGGGGAAAGCTCTACTATGGCTACACCTTC. As protein: CASSGRKLTGTGGKLYYGYTF.

This clonotype has at least ten counts. The rearrangement joins TRBV28 to TRBJ1-5, with 7 nucleotides matching TRBD1. The CDR3 has 14 residues. Unmatched junction bases numbered 2, after V lost 2 bases and J lost 4 bases. Germline assignment: CDR1 MDHEN and CDR2 SYDVKM. CDR3 region: CASSLMTGNQPQHF. CDR3 in DNA: TGTGCCAGCAGTTTAATGACAGGGAATCAGCCCCAGCATTTT.

The chain joins TRBV7-8 to TRBJ2-1; TRBD1 agrees at 7 bases. There are 15 residues in the CDR3. From germline, CDR1 is SGHVS and CDR2 FQNEAQ. With 4 bases clipped from V and 3 bases from J, the junction kept 6 bases outside the gene matches. The CDR3 reads CASSYTGVRYNEQFF. The CDR3 coding sequence is TGTGCCAGCAGCTATACAGGGGTACGCTACAATGAGCAGTTCTTC.

The CDR3 bases are TGTGCCACCAGTCCCCGGGAACTTTACTCCTACAATGAGCAGTTCTTC. It is translated as CATSPRELYSYNEQFF. V usage is TRBV24-1 and J usage is TRBJ2-1, with a tentative D call TRBD2 (5 bases). CDR3 length equals 16 residues. Germline V gene sequence: CDR1 KGHDR, CDR2 SFDVKD. The V and J ends lost 6 bases and 0 bases respectively, with 14 bases between them.

The J gene is TRBJ2-1, the V gene TRBV12-3 or TRBV12-4; a possible D gene is TRBD1 (8 bases). The CDR3 has 15 residues. Trimming pared 6 bases from V and 6 bases from J, leaving 18 bases between. CDR3 loop: CASSMGGTGANEQFF. CDR3 nucleotides: TGTGCCAGCAGCATGGGGGGGACAGGTGCCAATGAGCAGTTCTTC.

This clonotype was recorded many times. CDR3 sequence (DNA): TGTGCCAGCAGGGTAGACGGCGGTACGAACACCGGGGAGCTGTTTTTT. Residues: CASRVDGGTNTGELFF. The genes are TRBV11-3 and TRBJ2-2; D gene uncertain. This CDR3 region has 16 residues. V shed 6 bases and J shed 0 bases, with 14 bases lying between them. CDR1 is SGHNT, CDR2 YENEEA, per germline.

A single count supports this clonotype. The chain carries TRBV4-1 and TRBJ1-5; tentative D call: TRBD1 (5 bases). The CDR3 runs 15 residues. V lost 0 bases, J lost 0 bases, and 6 bases lay in between. The germline V gene encodes CDR1 MGHRA and CDR2 YSYEKL. The CDR3 is CASSQEDNSNQPQHF. The DNA of the CDR3 is TGCGCCAGCAGCCAAGAGGACAATAGCAATCAGCCCCAGCATTTT.

This clonotype was observed many times. The chain uses TRBV3-1 and TRBJ2-5; D is unresolved. V was clipped by 4 bases and J by 5 bases, with 8 bases between them. The V gene's germline CDR1 is LGHDT and CDR2 YNNKEL (reference sequence). The CDR3 extends over 12 amino acids. The CDR3 sequence is CASSPFAETQYF. DNA of the CDR3: TGTGCCAGCAGCCCCTTCGCCGAGACCCAGTACTTC.

The chain recombines TRBV25-1 with TRBJ2-7, with 11 bases fitting TRBD2. Germline V gene data show CDR1 as MGHDK and CDR2 as SYGVNS. This CDR3 comprises 16 residues. V shed 3 bases and J 3 bases; nucleotides not matched to a gene: 7. As DNA, the CDR3 is TGTGCCAGCAGTGACCCCACTAGCGGGAGTTACTACGAGCAGTACTTC. Translating it yields CASSDPTSGSYYEQYF.

This clonotype was observed at least ten times. The gene calls are TRBV3-1 and TRBJ2-7; 13 positions match TRBD2. V dropped 4 bases and J dropped 3; count of bases not matched to a gene: 6. Per germline, CDR1 LGHDT and CDR2 YNNKEL (reference sequence). This CDR3 has 16 residues. The CDR3 region is CASSRTSGRPYYEQYF. The CDR3 DNA reads TGTGCCAGCAGCCGGACTAGCGGGAGACCTTACTACGAGCAGTACTTC.

This clonotype was observed many times. The genes are TRBV28 and TRBJ2-4; maybe TRBD2 (6 bases). V lost 6 bases and J 12 bases, leaving 15 bases between the germline ends. Germline V gene lookup returns CDR1 MDHEN and CDR2 SYDVKM. The CDR3 length is 12 residues. In DNA, the CDR3 is TGTGCCAGCAGCCTTAGCGCGGGGTCTCAGTACTTC. It encodes CASSLSAGSQYF.

The chain combines TRBV12-5 with TRBJ2-3, with 11 bases identical to TRBD2. Unmatched junction bases numbered 11, after V lost 0 bases and J lost 3 bases. Looked up from germline, CDR1 is LGHNT and CDR2 is FRNRAP. CDR3 size: 19 residues. CDR3 in DNA: TGTGCTAGTGGTTTGGTAGTAAAGGCTAGCGGGAGGAAAACAGATACGCAGTATTTT. Its translation: CASGLVVKASGRKTDTQYF.

Ten or more counts support this clonotype. This rearrangement joins TRBV12-3 or TRBV12-4 to TRBJ2-1; 9 bases line up with TRBD1. The CDR3 is 15 amino acids. Losses at the gene ends were 1 base for V and 6 bases for J; bases not matched to a gene: 4. The CDR3 DNA follows: TGTGCCAGCAGTTTAGGGACAGGGGTGGGCAATGAGCAGTTCTTC. As protein: CASSLGTGVGNEQFF.

Ten or more counts support this clonotype. J is TRBJ1-5 and V is TRBV20-1; 8 nucleotides agree with TRBD1. J gave up 8 bases and V 0 bases, and 6 bases lay outside the gene matches. The germline gives CDR1 DFQATT, CDR2 SNEGSKA (reference sequence). CDR3 length equals 14 residues. The CDR3 sequence is CSARERTGREPQHF. The CDR3 DNA follows: TGCAGTGCTAGAGAACGGACAGGGAGGGAGCCCCAGCATTTT.